The T cell receptor beta chain under discussion was sequenced for a study of blood T cells in healthy people across ages. The authors ran a second PCR of roughly 6 to 11 cycles using a sample-barcoded 5' primer and a J-beta primer mix. TCRdb passed the 5' RACE reads through MiXCR, listing each CDR3 protein once. This table has about 1.1 million distinct CDR3 sequences, roughly two fifths appearing once. Sequencing was done on a sample of blood. The sequence was collected from a man between 18 and 35 years old in good health.

As DNA, the CDR3 is TGTGCCAGCAGCGCTTCTACGGCGGGCCAGCCCCAGCATTTT. This translates into CASSASTAGQPQHF. J is TRBJ1-5 and V is TRBV5-6, with unresolved D. The CDR3 totals 14 residues. V lost 4 bases to trimming and J lost 7 bases, with 15 bases between them. CDR1 is SGHDT and CDR2 is YYEEEE in the germline V gene.